Each of the 17 T cell receptor beta chains below was sequenced from the same sample in a study of T cell responses to AZD1222 COVID-19 vaccine. TCRdb keeps only in-frame clones here, not all; method: immunoSEQ multiplex PCR. The sample includes 100,000 to 120,000 clones, 65% to 85% of them seen just once. Source: peripheral blood, taken on day 0 of AZD1222 vaccination. The receptor source for this set is an adult in good health.

V is TRBV18 and J is TRBJ1-4; D not resolved. The CDR3 is made up of 16 amino acids. V lost 2 bases to trimming and J lost 3 bases, with 13 bases between them. The germline V gene encodes CDR1 KGHSH and CDR2 LQKENI. This CDR3 is CASSPGGGRANEKLFF. The CDR3, as DNA: TGTGCCAGCTCACCAGGCGGAGGTCGAGCTAATGAAAAACTGTTTTTT.

V usage is TRBV6-5 and J usage is TRBJ1-1; no definite D call. The CDR3 is 13 amino acids. CDR1 and CDR2 (germline): MNHEY, SVGAGI. V lost 2 bases to trimming and J lost 1 base, with 5 bases between them. For the CDR3, the DNA is TGTGCCAGCAGTTACGAGGCGAACACTGAAGCTTTCTTT. This codes for CASSYEANTEAFF.

This clone was counted a single time. The chain carries TRBV27 and TRBJ1-4; no reliable D call. In germline, CDR1 is MNHEY, CDR2 SMNVEV (reference sequence). The CDR3 has 14 amino acids. The V end was cut by 4 bases, the J end by 5 bases, with 11 bases between. The CDR3 DNA is TGTGCCAGCAGTTCGGGCGGGGTAAATGAAAAACTGTTTTTT. It is translated as CASSSGGVNEKLFF. The variable domain in full, with the rest retrieved from reference TRBV27 and TRBJ1-4, is EAQVTQNPRYLITVTGKKLTVTCSQNMNHEYMSWYRQDPGLGLRQIYYSMNVEVTDKGDVPEGYKVSRKEKRNFPLILESPSPNQTSLYFCASSSGGVNEKLFFGSGTQLSVL.

V gene TRBV5-4 combines with J gene TRBJ1-6; D is undetermined. The CDR3 extends over 16 amino acids. V was cut by 0 bases and J by 0 bases, with 7 bases left in between. The germline V gene has CDR1 SGHNT and CDR2 YYREEE (reference sequence). Written as DNA, the CDR3 is TGTGCCAGCAGCTTGGCCGGGAGCTCCTATAATTCACCCCTCCACTTT. Its protein is CASSLAGSSYNSPLHF.

The chain couples TRBV28 to TRBJ1-5; tentatively, D is TRBD1 (6 bases). This CDR3 region has 14 residues. Germline CDR1 reads MDHEN; CDR2 reads SYDVKM. V gave up 2 bases and J gave up 3 bases, with 8 bases separating them. The CDR3: CASSLTGNNQPQHF. Written as DNA, the CDR3 is TGTGCCAGCAGTTTAACAGGGAACAATCAGCCCCAGCATTTT.

DNA for the CDR3: TGTGCCAGCAGCTTACAGGGATCAGCTTCTGGGGCCAACGTCCTGACTTTC. As protein: CASSLQGSASGANVLTF. The chain employs TRBV7-2 and TRBJ2-6; TRBD1 might be the D (5 bases). There are 17 residues in the CDR3. Germline lookup yields CDR1 SGHTA and CDR2 FQGNSA. V lost 2 bases to trimming and J lost 1 base, with 12 bases between them.

This chain joins TRBV28 and TRBJ1-5; tentative D call: TRBD1 (6 bases). Germline CDR1 MDHEN, CDR2 SYDVKM. Trimming took off 4 bases at V and 2 bases at J, with 15 bases between the two ends. This CDR3 comprises 16 residues. CDR3 loop: CASSSNLDRGNQPQHF. The DNA of the CDR3 is TGTGCCAGCAGTTCCAACTTGGACAGAGGCAATCAGCCCCAGCATTTT.

With regard to this clone: The same CDR3 also results from other DNA sequences found in this sample. The chain carries TRBV28 and TRBJ2-6, with D perhaps assigned TRBD1 or TRBD2 (5 bases each). V gave up 6 bases and J gave up 0 bases, with 12 bases separating them. CDR1 and CDR2 from the germline V gene are MDHEN and SYDVKM. The CDR3 has 16 residues. The CDR3 loop is CASSPPRGSGANVLTF. For the CDR3, the DNA is TGTGCCAGCAGCCCTCCGAGGGGCTCTGGGGCCAACGTCCTGACTTTC.

The chain uses TRBV5-5 and TRBJ2-1, with TRBD2 identical over 14 bases. CDR3 length: 16 residues. Germline-derived CDR1 and CDR2 are SGHKS and YYEKEE (reference sequence). The junction had 6 bases not matched to a gene; V was cut back by 4 bases and J by 6 bases. The CDR3 DNA reads as TGTGCCAGCAGCAATGGAGGGACTAGCGGGGGCAATGAGCAGTTCTTC. Amino acids: CASSNGGTSGGNEQFF.

J is TRBJ2-2 and V is TRBV29-1; 10 nucleotides line up with TRBD1. Germline loops: CDR1 SQVTM, CDR2 ANQGSEA. Germline trimming cut 6 bases from V and 7 bases from J; bases unmatched to any gene: 5. The CDR3 consists of 13 residues. Here the CDR3 DNA reads TGCAGCGTGGACAGGGGGAGCGGCGGGGAGCTGTTTTTT. This gives the protein CSVDRGSGGELFF.

J is TRBJ2-2 and V is TRBV6-5, with a possible D match to TRBD1 (6 bases). CDR3 length equals 15 residues. Between the trimmed V and J ends, which lost 6 bases and 3 bases, there was a span of 14 bases. CDR1 is MNHEY and CDR2 is SVGAGI in the germline V gene. DNA of the CDR3: TGTGCCAGCAGGTCAGGACAGTTCTACACCGGGGAGCTGTTTTTT. Amino acids: CASRSGQFYTGELFF.

The rearrangement joins TRBV18 to TRBJ2-7; 8 bases match TRBD1. This CDR3 is 16 amino acids long. Per the germline V gene, CDR1 is KGHSH and CDR2 is LQKENI. The trim removed 4 bases at V and 2 bases at J, leaving 10 bases unmatched. The CDR3 region has the DNA TGTGCCAGCTCACAGGCCGGGACAGGTGCCACCTACGAGCAGTACTTC. Protein product: CASSQAGTGATYEQYF.

The chain joins TRBV7-3 to TRBJ1-3; perhaps TRBD1 as D (5 bases). CDR3 length: 16 amino acids. CDR1 and CDR2 (germline): SGHTA, FQGTGA. The V end lost 5 bases, the J end lost 0 bases, and 14 bases lay between the germline ends. For the CDR3, the DNA is TGTGCCAGCAGCCGACTCCAGGGAACCTCTGGAAACACCATATATTTT. This codes for CASSRLQGTSGNTIYF.

The chain recombines TRBV9 with TRBJ2-3; TRBD2 might be the D (6 bases). Germline assignment: CDR1 SGDLS and CDR2 YYNGEE. The V and J ends lost 4 bases and 0 bases respectively, with 18 bases between them. This CDR3 has 17 amino acids. The CDR3: CASSRSRGGESTDTQYF. Written as DNA, the CDR3 is TGTGCCAGCAGCCGAAGCCGTGGCGGGGAGAGCACAGATACGCAGTATTTT.

The V and J genes are TRBV7-9 and TRBJ2-7, with 8 positions matching TRBD2. The CDR3 has 15 amino acids. Trimming removed 7 bases from V and 7 bases from J; junction bases left unmatched: 15. The germline gives CDR1 SEHNR, CDR2 FQNEAQ (reference sequence). The CDR3 is CASTASRGGPGEQYF. Written as DNA, the CDR3 is TGTGCCAGCACCGCGTCGCGCGGGGGGCCGGGTGAGCAGTACTTC.

Notes on this clone: Other nucleotide sequences in the sample specify the same CDR3. The chain is built from TRBV7-2 and TRBJ2-5; TRBD2 agrees at 8 bases. The CDR3 runs to 14 residues. V dropped 3 bases and J dropped 5; count of bases not matched to a gene: 5. Germline values: CDR1 SGHTA, CDR2 FQGNSA. CDR3 coding DNA: TGTGCCAGCAGCTTCGGGGGGGCTGGGGAGACCCAGTACTTC. Translating gives CASSFGGAGETQYF.

The chain links TRBV5-1 to TRBJ2-3, with 9 bases lining up with TRBD2. The CDR3 consists of 14 residues. With 4 bases clipped from V and 4 bases from J, the junction kept 4 bases outside the gene matches. Germline V lookup: CDR1 SGHRS, CDR2 YFSETQ. CDR3 sequence: CASSGGLASDTQYF. DNA of the CDR3: TGCGCCAGCAGCGGGGGACTAGCCTCAGATACGCAGTATTTT.